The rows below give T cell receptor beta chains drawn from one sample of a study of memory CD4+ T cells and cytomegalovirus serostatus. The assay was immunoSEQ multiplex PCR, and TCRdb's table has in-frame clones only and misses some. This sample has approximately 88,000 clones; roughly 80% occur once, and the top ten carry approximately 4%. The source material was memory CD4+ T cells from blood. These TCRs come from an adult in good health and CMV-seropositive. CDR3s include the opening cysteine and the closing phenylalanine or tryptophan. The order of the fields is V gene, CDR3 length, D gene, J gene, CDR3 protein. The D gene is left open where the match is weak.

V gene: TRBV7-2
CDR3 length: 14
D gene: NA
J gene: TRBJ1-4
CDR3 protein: CASSLVPGQEKLFF

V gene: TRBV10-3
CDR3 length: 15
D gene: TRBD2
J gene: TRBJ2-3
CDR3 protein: CAISGTSGSTDTQYF

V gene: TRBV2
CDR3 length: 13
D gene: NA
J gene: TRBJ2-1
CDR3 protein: CASSGLQAGEQFF

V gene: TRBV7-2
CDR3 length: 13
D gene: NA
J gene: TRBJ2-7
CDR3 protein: CASSFIPAYEQYF

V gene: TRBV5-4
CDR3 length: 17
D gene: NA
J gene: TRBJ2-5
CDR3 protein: CASSFRGGGPSQETQYF

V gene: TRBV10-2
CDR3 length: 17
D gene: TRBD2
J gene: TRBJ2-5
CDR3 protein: CASSFPGLAGVSETQYF

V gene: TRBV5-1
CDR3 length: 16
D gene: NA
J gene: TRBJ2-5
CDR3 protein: CASSLARVGYQETQYF

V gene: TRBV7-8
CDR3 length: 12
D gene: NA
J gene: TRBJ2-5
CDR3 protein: CASATRVETQYF

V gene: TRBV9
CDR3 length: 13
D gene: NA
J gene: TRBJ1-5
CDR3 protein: CASSVGPNQPQHF

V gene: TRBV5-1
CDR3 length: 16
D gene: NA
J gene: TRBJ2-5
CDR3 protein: CASSLGFGGAEETQYF

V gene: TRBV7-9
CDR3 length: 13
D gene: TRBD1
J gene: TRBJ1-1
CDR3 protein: CASSTTGLPVAFF

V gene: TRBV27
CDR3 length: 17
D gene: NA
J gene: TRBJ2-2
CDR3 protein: CASSRNGRTRYTGELFF

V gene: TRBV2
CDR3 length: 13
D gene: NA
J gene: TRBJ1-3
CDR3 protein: CASHRAEGNTIYF

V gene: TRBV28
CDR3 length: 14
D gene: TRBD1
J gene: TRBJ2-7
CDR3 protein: CASSEGQVWNEQYF

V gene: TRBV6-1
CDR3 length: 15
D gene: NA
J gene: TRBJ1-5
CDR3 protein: CASSEGVFGNQPQHF

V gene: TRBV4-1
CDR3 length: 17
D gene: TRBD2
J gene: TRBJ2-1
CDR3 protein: CASSPPGVAGAFNEQFF

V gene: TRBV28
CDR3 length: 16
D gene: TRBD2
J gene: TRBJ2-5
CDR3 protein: CASSHSGLAGGETQYF

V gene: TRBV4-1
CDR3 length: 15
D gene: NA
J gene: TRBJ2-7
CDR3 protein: CASSHAGGGVLEQYF

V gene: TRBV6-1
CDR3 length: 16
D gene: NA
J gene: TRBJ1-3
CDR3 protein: CASSDRQEVSGNTIYF

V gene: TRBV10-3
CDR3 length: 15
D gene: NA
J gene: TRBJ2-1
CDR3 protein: CAISEGGRGYNEQFF

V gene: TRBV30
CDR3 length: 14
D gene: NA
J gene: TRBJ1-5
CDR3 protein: CAWSGERGGQPQHF

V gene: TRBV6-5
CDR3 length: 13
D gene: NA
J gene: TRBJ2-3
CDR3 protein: CASEGPGTDTQYF

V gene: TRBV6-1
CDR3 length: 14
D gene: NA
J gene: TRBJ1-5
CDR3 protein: CASIDGYSNQPQHF

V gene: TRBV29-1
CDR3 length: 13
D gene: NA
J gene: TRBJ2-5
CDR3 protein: CSVLRANQETQYF

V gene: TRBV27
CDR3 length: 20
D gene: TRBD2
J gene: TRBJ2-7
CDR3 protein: CASSFGIVPGTSGSIGEQYF

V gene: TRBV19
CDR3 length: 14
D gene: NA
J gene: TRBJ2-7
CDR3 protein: CASSIATDTYEQYF

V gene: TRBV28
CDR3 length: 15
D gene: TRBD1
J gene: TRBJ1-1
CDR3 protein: CASRSRDRGRAEAFF